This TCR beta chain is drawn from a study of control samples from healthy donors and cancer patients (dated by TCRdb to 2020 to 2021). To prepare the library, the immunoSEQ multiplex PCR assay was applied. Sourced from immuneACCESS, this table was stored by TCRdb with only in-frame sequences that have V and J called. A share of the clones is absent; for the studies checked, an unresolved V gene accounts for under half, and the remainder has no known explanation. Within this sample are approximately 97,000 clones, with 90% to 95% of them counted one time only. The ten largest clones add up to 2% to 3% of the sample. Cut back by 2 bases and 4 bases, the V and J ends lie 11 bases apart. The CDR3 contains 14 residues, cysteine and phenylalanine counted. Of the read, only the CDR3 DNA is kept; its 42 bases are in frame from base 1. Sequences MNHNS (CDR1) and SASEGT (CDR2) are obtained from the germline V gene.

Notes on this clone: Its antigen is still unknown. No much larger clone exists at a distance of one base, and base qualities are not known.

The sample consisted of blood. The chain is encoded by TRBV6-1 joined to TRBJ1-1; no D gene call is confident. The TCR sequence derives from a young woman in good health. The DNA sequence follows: TGTGCCAGCAGTGAATCCTGGGAGGGCACTGAAGCTTTCTTT. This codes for CASSESWEGTEAFF.